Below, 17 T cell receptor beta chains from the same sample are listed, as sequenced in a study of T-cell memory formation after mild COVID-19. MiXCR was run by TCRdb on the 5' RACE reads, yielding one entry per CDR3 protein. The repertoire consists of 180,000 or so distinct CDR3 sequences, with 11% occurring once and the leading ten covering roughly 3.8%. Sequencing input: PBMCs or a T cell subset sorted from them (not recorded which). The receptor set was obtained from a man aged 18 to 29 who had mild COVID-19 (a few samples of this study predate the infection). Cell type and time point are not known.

DNA for the CDR3: TGTGCCAGCAGCTTTCGCCTCGGGACTAGCGGGGCGACTTACGAGCAGTACGTC. This encodes CASSFRLGTSGATYEQYV. J is TRBJ2-7 and V is TRBV7-3, with TRBD2 matching 13 bases. Unmatched junction bases numbered 12, after V lost 3 bases and J lost 4 bases. Germline CDR1 SGHTA, CDR2 FQGTGA. The CDR3 sequence is 18 residues long.

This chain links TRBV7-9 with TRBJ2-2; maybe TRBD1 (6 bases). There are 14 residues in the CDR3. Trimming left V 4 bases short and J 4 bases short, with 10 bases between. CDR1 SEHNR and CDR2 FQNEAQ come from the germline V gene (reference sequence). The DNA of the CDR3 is TGTGCCAGCAGCTGGGACATTCCCACCGGGGAGCTGTTTTTT. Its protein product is CASSWDIPTGELFF.

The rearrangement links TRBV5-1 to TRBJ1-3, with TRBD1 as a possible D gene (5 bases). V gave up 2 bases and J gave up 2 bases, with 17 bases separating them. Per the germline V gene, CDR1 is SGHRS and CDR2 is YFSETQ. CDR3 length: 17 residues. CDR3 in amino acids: CASSLSGQGVTGNTIYF. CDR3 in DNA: TGCGCCAGCAGCTTATCTGGGCAGGGAGTTACTGGAAACACCATATATTTT.

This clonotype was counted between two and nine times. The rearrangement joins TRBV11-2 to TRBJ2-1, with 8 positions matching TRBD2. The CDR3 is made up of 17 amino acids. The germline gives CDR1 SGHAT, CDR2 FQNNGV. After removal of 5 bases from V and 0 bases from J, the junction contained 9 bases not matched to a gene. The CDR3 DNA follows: TGTGCCAGCAGCCCTAGACTCGGGGGGGACTCCTACAATGAGCAGTTCTTC. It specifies CASSPRLGGDSYNEQFF.

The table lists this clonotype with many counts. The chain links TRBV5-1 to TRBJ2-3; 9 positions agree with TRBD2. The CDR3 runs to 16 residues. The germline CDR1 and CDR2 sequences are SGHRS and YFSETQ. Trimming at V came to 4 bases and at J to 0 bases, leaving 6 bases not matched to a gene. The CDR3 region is CASSPDSGGSTDTQYF. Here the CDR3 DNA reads TGCGCCAGCAGCCCGGACAGCGGGGGGAGCACAGATACGCAGTATTTT.

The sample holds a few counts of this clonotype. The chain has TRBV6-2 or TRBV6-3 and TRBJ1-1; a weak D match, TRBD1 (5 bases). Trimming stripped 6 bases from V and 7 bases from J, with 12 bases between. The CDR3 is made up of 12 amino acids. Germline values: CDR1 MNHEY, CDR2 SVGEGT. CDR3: CASSPQGDEAFF. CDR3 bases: TGTGCCAGCAGCCCCCAGGGTGATGAAGCTTTCTTT.

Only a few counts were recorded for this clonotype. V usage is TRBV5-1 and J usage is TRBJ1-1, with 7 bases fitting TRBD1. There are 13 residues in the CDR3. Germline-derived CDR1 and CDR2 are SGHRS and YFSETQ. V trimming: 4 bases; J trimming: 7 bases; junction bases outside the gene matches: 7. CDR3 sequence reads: CASSRDRVGEAFF. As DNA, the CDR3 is TGCGCCAGCAGCAGAGACAGGGTTGGTGAAGCTTTCTTT. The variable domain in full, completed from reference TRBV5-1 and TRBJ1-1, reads KAGVTQTPRYLIKTRGQQVTLSCSPISGHRSVSWYQQTPGQGLQFLFEYFSETQRNKGNFPGRFSGRQFSNSRSEMNVSTLELGDSALYLCASSRDRVGEAFFGQGTRLTVV.

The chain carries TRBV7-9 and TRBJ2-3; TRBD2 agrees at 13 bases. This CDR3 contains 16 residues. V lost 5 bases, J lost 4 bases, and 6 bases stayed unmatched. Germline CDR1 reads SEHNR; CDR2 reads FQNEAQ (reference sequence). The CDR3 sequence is CASSPPGLAGADTQYF. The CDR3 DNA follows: TGTGCCAGCAGCCCGCCCGGACTAGCGGGGGCAGATACGCAGTATTTT.

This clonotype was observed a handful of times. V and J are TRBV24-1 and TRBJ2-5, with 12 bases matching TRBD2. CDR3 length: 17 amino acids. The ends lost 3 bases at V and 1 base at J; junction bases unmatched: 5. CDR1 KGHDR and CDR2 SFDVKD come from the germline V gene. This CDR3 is CATSDPTSGGTQETQYF. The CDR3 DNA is TGTGCCACCAGTGATCCAACTAGCGGGGGGACCCAAGAGACCCAGTACTTC.

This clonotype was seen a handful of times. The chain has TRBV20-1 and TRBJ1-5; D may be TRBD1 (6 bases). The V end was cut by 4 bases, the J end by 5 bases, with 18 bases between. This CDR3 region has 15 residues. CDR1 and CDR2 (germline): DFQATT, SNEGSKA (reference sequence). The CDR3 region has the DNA TGCAGTGCTACGATAAGTAGGACAGCGCATCAGCCCCAGCATTTT. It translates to CSATISRTAHQPQHF.

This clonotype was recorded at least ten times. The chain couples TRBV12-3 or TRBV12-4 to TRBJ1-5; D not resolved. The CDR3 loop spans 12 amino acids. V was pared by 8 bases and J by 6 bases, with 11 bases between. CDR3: CASSHPGQPQHF. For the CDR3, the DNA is TGTGCCAGCTCTCATCCGGGTCAGCCCCAGCATTTT.

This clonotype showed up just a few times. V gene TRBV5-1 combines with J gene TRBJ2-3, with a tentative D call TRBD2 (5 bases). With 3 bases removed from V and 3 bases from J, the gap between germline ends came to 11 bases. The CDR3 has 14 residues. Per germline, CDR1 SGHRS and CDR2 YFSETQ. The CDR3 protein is CASSSLATTDTQYF. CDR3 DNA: TGCGCCAGCAGCTCGCTAGCAACGACAGATACGCAGTATTTT.

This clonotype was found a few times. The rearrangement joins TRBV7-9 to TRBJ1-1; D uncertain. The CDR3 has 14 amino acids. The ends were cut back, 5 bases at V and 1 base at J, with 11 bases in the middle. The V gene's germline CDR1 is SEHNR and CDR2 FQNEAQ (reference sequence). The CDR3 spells CASSLTTANTEAFF. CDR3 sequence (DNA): TGTGCCAGCAGCCTCACAACGGCGAACACTGAAGCTTTCTTT.

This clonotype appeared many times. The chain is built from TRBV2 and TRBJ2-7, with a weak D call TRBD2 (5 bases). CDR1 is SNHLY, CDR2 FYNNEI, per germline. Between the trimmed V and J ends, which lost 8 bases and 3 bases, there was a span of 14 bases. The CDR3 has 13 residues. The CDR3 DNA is TGTGCCAGCGGAGTAGGCCGGGACTACGAGCAGTACGTC. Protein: CASGVGRDYEQYV.

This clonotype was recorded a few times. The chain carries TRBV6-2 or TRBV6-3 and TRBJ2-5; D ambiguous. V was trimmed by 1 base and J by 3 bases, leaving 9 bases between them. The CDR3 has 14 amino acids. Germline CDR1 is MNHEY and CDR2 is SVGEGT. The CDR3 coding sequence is TGTGCCAGCAGTTACTTCTCGGCGGAAGAGACCCAGTACTTC. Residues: CASSYFSAEETQYF.

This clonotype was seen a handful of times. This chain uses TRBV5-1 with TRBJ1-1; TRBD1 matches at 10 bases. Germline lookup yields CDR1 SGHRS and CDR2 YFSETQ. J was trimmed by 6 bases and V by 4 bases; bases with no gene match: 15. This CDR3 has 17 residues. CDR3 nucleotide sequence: TGCGCCAGCAGCCCCAGACAGGGGGCAATAGCTTTATCTGAAGCTTTCTTT. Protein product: CASSPRQGAIALSEAFF. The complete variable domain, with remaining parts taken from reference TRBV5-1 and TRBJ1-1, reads KAGVTQTPRYLIKTRGQQVTLSCSPISGHRSVSWYQQTPGQGLQFLFEYFSETQRNKGNFPGRFSGRQFSNSRSEMNVSTLELGDSALYLCASSPRQGAIALSEAFFGQGTRLTVV.

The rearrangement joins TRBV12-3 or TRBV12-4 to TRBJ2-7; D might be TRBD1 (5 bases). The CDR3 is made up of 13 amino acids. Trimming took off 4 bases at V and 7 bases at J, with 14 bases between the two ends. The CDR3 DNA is TGTGCCAGCAGTTGGGTCAGGGTGTCGGAGCAGTACGTC. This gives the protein CASSWVRVSEQYV.